Below, 27 T cell receptor beta chains from the same sample are listed, as sequenced in a study of T cells expressing NK-cell markers. TCRdb re-analyzed the 5' RACE reads; it lists each CDR3 protein once, without DNA. The sample table includes a few hundred thousand distinct CDR3 sequences. The sample taken for sequencing was blood T cells: a sorted CD56 or NKG2C T cell subset, CD4+ or CD8+ T cells, or bulk PBMC T cells (not recorded which). The receptor set was obtained from a man aged 18-70 years in good health.

The CDR3 sequence: CASRRTSGLYEQYF. The rearrangement uses TRBV6-2 or TRBV6-3 and TRBJ2-7; TCRdb proposes TRBD2, but this gene call is untestable without DNA. The CDR3 runs to 14 residues. Germline values: CDR1 MNHEY, CDR2 SVGEGT.

This rearrangement joins TRBV5-1 to TRBJ2-7. The CDR3 is made up of 15 amino acids. Looked up from germline, CDR1 is SGHRS and CDR2 is YFSETQ. This CDR3 is CASSFITGDSYEQYF.

The J gene is TRBJ2-5, the V gene TRBV20-1. This CDR3 comprises 11 residues. Germline-derived CDR1 and CDR2 are DFQATT and SNEGSKA (reference sequence). The chain's CDR3 is CSAHGPETQYF.

The CDR3: CASRTPTRDRVRTGELFF. The rearrangement joins TRBV28 to TRBJ2-2; without DNA, the TCRdb call of TRBD1 cannot be checked. There are 18 residues in the CDR3. Germline values: CDR1 MDHEN, CDR2 SYDVKM. The complete variable domain, with remaining parts taken from reference TRBV28 and TRBJ2-2, reads DVKVTQSSRYLVKRTGEKVFLECVQDMDHENMFWYRQDPGLGLRLIYFSYDVKMKEKGDIPEGYSVSREKKERFSLILESASTNQTSMYLCASRTPTRDRVRTGELFFGEGSRLTVL.

The genes are TRBV15 and TRBJ2-3; the D call from TCRdb, TRBD1, cannot be confirmed without DNA. Germline lookup yields CDR1 LNHNV and CDR2 YYDKDF (reference sequence). This CDR3 is 15 amino acids long. The CDR3 region is CATSRLVSGADTQYF.

The CDR3 sequence is CASSSALGFGQPQHF. This sequence joins TRBV7-2 and TRBJ1-5. The CDR3 covers 15 residues. Germline V lookup: CDR1 SGHTA, CDR2 FQGNSA.

The V gene is TRBV11-2, the J gene TRBJ1-2; TCRdb outputs TRBD1, but without DNA this stays unchecked. Germline lookup yields CDR1 SGHAT and CDR2 FQNNGV. The CDR3 runs 14 residues. The CDR3 spells CASSQRQNNYGYTF.

The chain links TRBV7-2 to TRBJ2-4; absent DNA, TCRdb's TRBD2 call cannot be checked. CDR1 SGHTA and CDR2 FQGNSA come from the germline V gene. This CDR3 is 20 amino acids long. This CDR3 reads CASSLTDGLAGTLAKNIQYF.

The chain joins TRBV18 to TRBJ1-3. Germline V gives CDR1 KGHSH, CDR2 LQKENI. The CDR3 consists of 14 residues. The CDR3 loop is CASSPAASGNTIYF.

The chain has TRBV5-1 and TRBJ2-5. Germline values: CDR1 SGHRS, CDR2 YFSETQ. The CDR3 covers 14 residues. This chain's CDR3 is CASSHTAPKETQYF.

This chain joins TRBV3-1 and TRBJ1-2. CDR1 is LGHDT and CDR2 is YNNKEL in the germline V gene (reference sequence). The CDR3 consists of 16 residues. This CDR3 reads CASSPLPRLANYGYTF.

The V gene is TRBV15, the J gene TRBJ2-1; TCRdb names TRBD1, which stays unverified in the absence of DNA. Germline V gene sequence: CDR1 LNHNV, CDR2 YYDKDF (reference sequence). This CDR3 has 16 amino acids. CDR3 in amino acids: CATSRDLAGRYNEQFF.

The chain combines TRBV6-4 with TRBJ2-7; the D call of TRBD2 rests on TCRdb alone, since no DNA is present to check it. Germline V gives CDR1 MRHNA, CDR2 SNTAGT. This CDR3 has 15 residues. The CDR3 region is CASSDPTLAGYEQYF.

The chain recombines TRBV11-2 with TRBJ2-1; TCRdb outputs TRBD2, but without DNA this stays unchecked. The CDR3 has 15 residues. Germline CDR1 and CDR2: SGHAT and FQNNGV. This CDR3 reads CASSLFRTPLHEQFF.

The chain links TRBV27 to TRBJ2-7. In germline, CDR1 is MNHEY, CDR2 SMNVEV (reference sequence). The CDR3 is made up of 12 amino acids. The CDR3 protein is CASSRRGTEQYF.

The chain combines TRBV6-5 with TRBJ1-2. This CDR3 contains 13 residues. The germline V gene encodes CDR1 MNHEY and CDR2 SVGAGI. This CDR3 is CASSYSSWGGYTF.

The rearrangement links TRBV7-3 to TRBJ2-1; checking the TCRdb D call of TRBD1 is not possible without DNA. The CDR3 covers 17 residues. Germline V gives CDR1 SGHTA, CDR2 FQGTGA. The CDR3 spells CASSLTVEGGIYNEQFF.

The genes are TRBV5-1 and TRBJ2-2; TCRdb returns TRBD1, unconfirmable since there is no DNA. In germline, CDR1 is SGHRS, CDR2 YFSETQ. The CDR3 is 14 amino acids. The CDR3 protein is CASSLPGSTGELFF.

This sequence joins TRBV30 and TRBJ1-2. CDR3 length: 14 amino acids. CDR1 GTSNPN and CDR2 SVGIG come from the germline V gene (reference sequence). This CDR3 is CAWSVQGEFNGYTF.

J is TRBJ2-5 and V is TRBV15; TCRdb designates TRBD1, a call that cannot be tested without DNA. The CDR3 length is 16 residues. Looked up from germline, CDR1 is LNHNV and CDR2 is YYDKDF (reference sequence). CDR3 sequence: CATSRGDGHSQETQYF.

This rearrangement joins TRBV12-3 or TRBV12-4 to TRBJ2-3; the TRBD2 assignment by TCRdb is unverifiable without DNA. The CDR3 loop spans 16 amino acids. CDR3 in amino acids: CASSLLAGGLKDTQYF.

The chain links TRBV27 to TRBJ2-7. The length of the CDR3 is 13 residues. From germline, CDR1 is MNHEY and CDR2 SMNVEV (reference sequence). CDR3 residues: CASSLAGSAEQYF.

The chain has TRBV6-1 and TRBJ2-5; as DNA is missing, the TRBD2 call by TCRdb cannot be tested. Germline lookup yields CDR1 MNHNS and CDR2 SASEGT. CDR3 length: 15 amino acids. This chain's CDR3 is CASRPGGAKQETQYF.

This chain joins TRBV5-6 and TRBJ2-1; TCRdb picks TRBD1, but there is no DNA to check that call. Per the germline V gene, CDR1 is SGHDT and CDR2 is YYEEEE. The CDR3 has 15 amino acids. Here the CDR3 reads CASRRAGQQDGEQFF. The variable domain in full, with the rest retrieved from reference TRBV5-6 and TRBJ2-1, is DAGVTQSPTHLIKTRGQQVTLRCSPKSGHDTVSWYQQALGQGPQFIFQYYEEEERQRGNFPDRFSGHQFPNYSSELNVNALLLGDSALYLCASRRAGQQDGEQFFGPGTRLTVL.

The V call is TRBV19, the J call TRBJ2-7; TCRdb returns TRBD1, unconfirmable since there is no DNA. The CDR3 is 12 residues long. CDR1 LNHDA and CDR2 SQIVND come from the germline V gene (reference sequence). CDR3 loop: CASRNRANEQYF.

CDR3 amino acids: CASRKISYEQFF. The rearrangement uses TRBV2 and TRBJ2-1. Germline-derived CDR1 and CDR2 are SNHLY and FYNNEI. The CDR3 totals 12 residues.

This chain connects TRBV15 to TRBJ2-5. The length of the CDR3 is 11 residues. CDR1 LNHNV and CDR2 YYDKDF come from the germline V gene (reference sequence). CDR3 sequence reads: CATSKRETQYF.